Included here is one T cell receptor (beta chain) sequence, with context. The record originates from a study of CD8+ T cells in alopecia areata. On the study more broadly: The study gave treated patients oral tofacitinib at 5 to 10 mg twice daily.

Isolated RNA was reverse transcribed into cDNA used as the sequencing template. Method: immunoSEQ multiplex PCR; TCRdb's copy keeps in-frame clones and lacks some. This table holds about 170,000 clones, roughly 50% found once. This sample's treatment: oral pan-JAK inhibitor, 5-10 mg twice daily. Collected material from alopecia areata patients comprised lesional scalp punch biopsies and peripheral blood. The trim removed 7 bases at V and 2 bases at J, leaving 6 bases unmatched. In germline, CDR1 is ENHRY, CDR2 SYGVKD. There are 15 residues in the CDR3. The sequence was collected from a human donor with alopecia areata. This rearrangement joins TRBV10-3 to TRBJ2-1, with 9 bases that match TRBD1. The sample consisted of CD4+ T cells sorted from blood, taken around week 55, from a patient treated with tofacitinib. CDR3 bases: TGTGCCATCAATCCCGGGACAGGGCCCTACAATGAGCAGTTCTTC. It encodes CAINPGTGPYNEQFF.